The 13 T cell receptor beta chains listed next were all sequenced from one sample in a study of blood T cell repertoires in COVID-19. Produced via immunoSEQ multiplex PCR; TCRdb's table is partial and in-frame only. Of more than 150,000 clones in the sample, 60% to 85% were seen once. The sequencing sample was made of peripheral blood. The receptors stem from a man aged 60 to 69 with active or convalescent COVID-19.

The chain carries TRBV25-1 and TRBJ1-2; D gene uncertain. The CDR3 is 10 amino acids. Trimming removed 3 bases at V and 6 bases at J, with 2 bases between. Germline CDR1 and CDR2: MGHDK and SYGVNS. The CDR3 sequence is CASSDNGYTF. CDR3 nucleotides: TGTGCCAGCAGTGACAATGGCTACACCTTC.

The chain has TRBV28 and TRBJ2-1; TRBD2 is a possible D gene (6 bases). This CDR3 is 16 amino acids long. V was shortened by 5 bases and J by 1 base, with 15 bases between the two germline ends. CDR1 and CDR2 (germline): MDHEN, SYDVKM. The CDR3: CASSNYYGSSYNEQFF. The CDR3 bases are TGTGCCAGCAGTAACTACTACGGGAGTTCCTACAATGAGCAGTTCTTC.

V and J are TRBV10-3 and TRBJ2-5; TRBD1 matches 7 bases. The J segment lost 3 bases and the V segment lost 5 bases, leaving 9 bases of the junction unmatched. Germline loops: CDR1 ENHRY, CDR2 SYGVKD. The CDR3 sequence is 15 residues long. In DNA form, the CDR3 reads TGTGCCATCAGTTCCACTCACGGGACAGAAGAGACCCAGTACTTC. It is translated as CAISSTHGTEETQYF.

The chain joins TRBV28 to TRBJ1-2; no clear D. From germline, CDR1 is MDHEN and CDR2 SYDVKM. V was trimmed by 6 bases and J by 4 bases, leaving 12 bases between them. This CDR3 has 13 residues. CDR3 protein: CASSATTFYGYTF. The CDR3 region has the DNA TGTGCCAGCAGCGCCACAACGTTCTATGGCTACACCTTC.

This rearrangement joins TRBV6-2 or TRBV6-3 to TRBJ1-6; 8 bases agree with TRBD1. CDR1 is MNHEY, CDR2 SVGEGT, per germline. Trimming removed 6 bases from V and 4 bases from J; junction bases left unmatched: 5. The CDR3 spans 15 residues. The CDR3 DNA follows: TGTGCCAGCAGCGTGGGACAGGCTTATAATTCACCCCTCCACTTT. Its protein product is CASSVGQAYNSPLHF.

There are a few counts of this clone. The rearrangement uses TRBV19 and TRBJ1-6; TRBD1 matches at 7 bases. Germline V gives CDR1 LNHDA, CDR2 SQIVND (reference sequence). V shed 6 bases, J shed 7 bases, and the junction held 3 bases outside the gene matches. The CDR3 length is 13 residues. CDR3 in amino acids: CASRWDRNSPLHF. The CDR3 DNA follows: TGTGCCAGTAGATGGGACAGAAATTCACCCCTCCACTTT. The full variable domain, in which reference TRBV19 and TRBJ1-6 provide the parts outside the CDR3, is DGGITQSPKYLFRKEGQNVTLSCEQNLNHDAMYWYRQDPGQGLRLIYYSQIVNDFQKGDIAEGYSVSREKKESFPLTVTSAQKNPTAFYLCASRWDRNSPLHFGNGTRLTVT.

This clone was seen more than once but under ten times. The CDR3 loop reads CASSEGGTGGKSLNFSPLHF. CDR3 nucleotide sequence: TGCGCCAGCAGTGAGGGGGGAACAGGGGGGAAATCGCTCAACTTTTCACCCCTCCACTTT. The rearrangement uses TRBV10-1 and TRBJ1-6; 8 nucleotides line up with TRBD1. Germline lookup yields CDR1 WNHNN and CDR2 SYGVQD (reference sequence). The J segment lost 9 bases and the V segment lost 2 bases, leaving 21 bases of the junction unmatched. The CDR3 spans 20 residues.

This clone was observed once. This chain links TRBV4-3 with TRBJ2-5, with D perhaps matching TRBD2 (6 bases). Deletions cut 3 bases from V and 1 base from J, with 18 bases between. The CDR3 consists of 17 residues. Germline loops: CDR1 LGHNA, CDR2 YSLEER. DNA of the CDR3: TGCGCCAGCAGCCAGACCCGGGACTGGTCGATCCAAGAGACCCAGTACTTC. As protein: CASSQTRDWSIQETQYF.

The chain joins TRBV21-1 to TRBJ1-5; the D segment call TRBD1 is taken from the table without a DNA check. TRBV21-1 is marked as a pseudogene. The CDR3 spans 16 residues. This chain's CDR3 is CASSKGAGTVHQPQHF. The CDR3 DNA reads as TGTGCCAGCAGCAAAGGGGCGGGGACAGTCCATCAGCCCCAGCATTTT.

This clone was observed many times. This sequence joins TRBV24-1 and TRBJ2-1; TRBD1 might be the D (6 bases). The CDR3 is 11 residues long. Trimming shortened V by 6 bases and J by 9 bases, and 8 bases separated the two germline ends. Germline V lookup: CDR1 KGHDR, CDR2 SFDVKD. Written as DNA, the CDR3 is TGTGCCACCAGTACAGGGCCTGAGCAGTTCTTC. It is translated as CATSTGPEQFF.

The table lists this clone with a count of one. The chain carries TRBV7-9 and TRBJ2-5, with 8 bases lining up with TRBD1. Looked up from germline, CDR1 is SEHNR and CDR2 is FQNEAQ (reference sequence). CDR3 length: 14 amino acids. V was clipped by 4 bases and J by 4 bases; unmatched bases: 5. The CDR3 loop is CASSWGTGRETQYF. As DNA, the CDR3 is TGTGCCAGCAGCTGGGGGACAGGCAGAGAGACCCAGTACTTC. Combining the CDR3 with reference TRBV7-9 and TRBJ2-5 gives the whole variable domain DTGVSQNPRHKITKRGQNVTFRCDPISEHNRLYWYRQTLGQGPEFLTYFQNEAQLEKSRLLSDRFSAERPKGSFSTLEIQRTEQGDSAMYLCASSWGTGRETQYFGPGTRLLVL.

The chain carries TRBV9 and TRBJ2-1; the D gene is possibly TRBD2 (6 bases). Deletions cut 1 base from V and 0 bases from J, with 11 bases between. This CDR3 region has 16 residues. Looked up from germline, CDR1 is SGDLS and CDR2 is YYNGEE. CDR3 bases: TGTGCCAGCAGCGTAACTAGCCCGAGCTCCTACAATGAGCAGTTCTTC. It translates to CASSVTSPSSYNEQFF.

The chain combines TRBV29-1 with TRBJ2-7, with TRBD2 matching 7 bases. CDR1 and CDR2 (germline): SQVTM, ANQGSEA. This CDR3 spans 14 amino acids. V lost 4 bases and J lost 0; bases outside the gene matches: 6. The CDR3 here is CSVGEGRSSYEQYF. The CDR3 DNA is TGCAGCGTTGGGGAGGGACGAAGCTCCTACGAGCAGTACTTC.